This T cell receptor beta chain stems from a study of beta chain features in type 1 diabetes. Study results and limitations: A PCR bias possibly favoring shorter templates would apply equally to patients and controls. For Type 1 diabetes patients, all four CD4+ subsets carried TCRB CDR3s that were moderately but significantly shorter. More deletions and fewer insertions at VDJ junctions were seen in type 1 diabetes patients.

This clone was observed a handful of times. Its antigen is as yet unknown. The whole isolated RNA underwent reverse transcription, so sequencing captured expressed TCRB transcripts. Measured with immunoSEQ multiplex PCR; TCRdb has only the in-frame clones, and not every one. The sample includes about 650,000 clones, 9.5% to 15% of them seen just once. Every sorted population was more than 95% pure. Germline CDR1 is MNHNS and CDR2 is SASEGT. The CDR3 is made up of 13 amino acids. The V gene lost 5 bases and the J gene lost 2 bases, with 9 bases spanning the gap. The V and J genes are TRBV6-1 and TRBJ2-5; D unclear. The sequencing sample was made of naive CD4+ T cells from blood. This TCR derives from a man aged 25-40 years with type 1 diabetes. The CDR3 sequence is CASSTHVQETQYF. CDR3 DNA: TGTGCCAGCAGTACGCACGTTCAAGAGACCCAGTACTTC.